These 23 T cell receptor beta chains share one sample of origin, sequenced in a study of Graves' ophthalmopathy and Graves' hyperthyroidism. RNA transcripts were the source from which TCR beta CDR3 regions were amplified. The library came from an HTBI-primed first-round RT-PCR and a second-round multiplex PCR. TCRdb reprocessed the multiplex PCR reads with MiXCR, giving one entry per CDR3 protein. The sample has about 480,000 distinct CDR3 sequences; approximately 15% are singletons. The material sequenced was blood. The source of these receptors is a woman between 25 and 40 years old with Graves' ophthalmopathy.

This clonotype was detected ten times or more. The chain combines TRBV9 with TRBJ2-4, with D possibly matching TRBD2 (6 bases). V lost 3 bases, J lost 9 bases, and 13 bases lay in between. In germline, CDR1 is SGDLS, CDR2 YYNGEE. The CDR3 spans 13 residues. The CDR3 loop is CASSAGTGAIQYF. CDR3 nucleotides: TGTGCCAGCAGCGCTGGGACTGGGGCCATTCAGTACTTC.

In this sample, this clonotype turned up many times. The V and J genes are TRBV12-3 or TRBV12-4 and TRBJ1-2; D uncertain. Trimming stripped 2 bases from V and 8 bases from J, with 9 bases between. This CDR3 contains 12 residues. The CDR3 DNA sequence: TGTGCCAGCAGTTTACGAAGGAGCGGCTACACCTTC. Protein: CASSLRRSGYTF.

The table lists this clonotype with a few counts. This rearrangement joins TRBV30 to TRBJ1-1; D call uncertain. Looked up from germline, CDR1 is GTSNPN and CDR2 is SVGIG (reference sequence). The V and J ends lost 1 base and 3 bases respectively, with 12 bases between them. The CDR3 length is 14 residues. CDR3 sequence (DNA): TGTGCCTGGAGTGATCGCTCATCCGACACTGAAGCTTTCTTT. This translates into CAWSDRSSDTEAFF.

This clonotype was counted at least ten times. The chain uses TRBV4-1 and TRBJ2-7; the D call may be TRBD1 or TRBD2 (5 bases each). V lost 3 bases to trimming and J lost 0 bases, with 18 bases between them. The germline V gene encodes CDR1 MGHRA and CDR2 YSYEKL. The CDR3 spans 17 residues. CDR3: CASSHRQLGESSYEQYF. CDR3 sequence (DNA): TGCGCCAGCAGCCATAGACAGCTCGGGGAGAGCTCCTACGAGCAGTACTTC.

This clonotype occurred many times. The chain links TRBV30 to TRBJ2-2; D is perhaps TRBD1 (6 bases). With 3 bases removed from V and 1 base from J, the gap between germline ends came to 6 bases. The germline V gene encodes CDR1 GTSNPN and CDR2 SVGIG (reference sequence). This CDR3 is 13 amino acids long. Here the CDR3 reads CAWRDRNTGELFF. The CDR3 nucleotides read TGTGCCTGGAGGGACAGGAACACCGGGGAGCTGTTTTTT.

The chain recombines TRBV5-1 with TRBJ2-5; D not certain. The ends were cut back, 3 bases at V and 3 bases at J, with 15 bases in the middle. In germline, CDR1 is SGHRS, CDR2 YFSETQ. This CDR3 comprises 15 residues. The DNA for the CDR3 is TGCGCCAGCAGCTCGGAAAGCTCCCGGGAAGAGACCCAGTACTTC. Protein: CASSSESSREETQYF.

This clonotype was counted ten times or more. CDR3 region: CASSILGHGGTEAFF. The CDR3 bases are TGTGCCAGTAGTATTCTTGGACACGGGGGCACTGAAGCTTTCTTT. The rearrangement uses TRBV19 and TRBJ1-1; possibly TRBD1 for D (5 bases). Between the trimmed V and J ends, which lost 3 bases and 4 bases, there was a span of 15 bases. The germline CDR1 and CDR2 sequences are LNHDA and SQIVND (reference sequence). This CDR3 comprises 15 residues.

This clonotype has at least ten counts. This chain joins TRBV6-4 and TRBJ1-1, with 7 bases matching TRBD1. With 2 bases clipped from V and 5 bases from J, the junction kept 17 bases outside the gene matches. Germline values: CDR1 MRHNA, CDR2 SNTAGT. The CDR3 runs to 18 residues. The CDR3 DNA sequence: TGTGCCAGCAGTGACATCTGGGCCAGGGGGAGACCTCTTACTGAAGCTTTCTTT. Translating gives CASSDIWARGRPLTEAFF.

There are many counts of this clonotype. DNA for the CDR3: TGCGCCAGCAGCTCCTCACCGCAGGGGTCAGAGACCCAGTACTTC. Protein sequence: CASSSSPQGSETQYF. The V call is TRBV5-1, the J call TRBJ2-5; D might be TRBD1 (6 bases). Per germline, CDR1 SGHRS and CDR2 YFSETQ. The CDR3 is made up of 15 amino acids. V was clipped by 3 bases and J by 4 bases, with 16 bases between them.

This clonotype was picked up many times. CDR3 sequence: CASSHTGANTEAFF. CDR3 DNA: TGTGCCAGCAGTCATACCGGTGCGAACACTGAAGCTTTCTTT. The chain couples TRBV12-3 or TRBV12-4 to TRBJ1-1; D remains ambiguous. There are 14 residues in the CDR3. V was cut by 5 bases and J by 1 base, with 11 bases left in between.

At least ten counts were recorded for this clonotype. The CDR3 here is CASSRLLSGAFF. Written as DNA, the CDR3 is TGTGCCAGCAGCCGCTTACTCTCAGGAGCTTTCTTT. The gene calls are TRBV7-9 and TRBJ1-1; no firm D call. Germline V gives CDR1 SEHNR, CDR2 FQNEAQ (reference sequence). V was clipped by 5 bases and J by 10 bases, with 14 bases between them. The CDR3 has 12 residues.

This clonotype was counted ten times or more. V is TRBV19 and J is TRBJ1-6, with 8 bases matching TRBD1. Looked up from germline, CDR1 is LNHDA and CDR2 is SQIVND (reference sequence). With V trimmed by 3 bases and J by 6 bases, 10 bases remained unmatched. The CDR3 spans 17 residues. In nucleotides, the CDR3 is TGTGCCAGTAGTATTACCCAGACAGGGGACCGTAATTCACCCCTCCACTTT. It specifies CASSITQTGDRNSPLHF.

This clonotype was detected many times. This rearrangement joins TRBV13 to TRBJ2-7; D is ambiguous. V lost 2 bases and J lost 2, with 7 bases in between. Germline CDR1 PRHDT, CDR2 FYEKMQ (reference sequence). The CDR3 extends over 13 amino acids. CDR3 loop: CASSLRSPYEQYF. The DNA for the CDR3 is TGTGCCAGCAGCTTAAGGTCGCCCTACGAGCAGTACTTC.

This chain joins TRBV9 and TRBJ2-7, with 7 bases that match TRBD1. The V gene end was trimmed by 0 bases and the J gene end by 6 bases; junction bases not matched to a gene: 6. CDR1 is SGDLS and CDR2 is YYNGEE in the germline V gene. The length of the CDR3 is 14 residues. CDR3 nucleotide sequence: TGTGCCAGCAGCGTAGGTGAGGGGGCCGGCGAGCAGTACTTC. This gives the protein CASSVGEGAGEQYF.

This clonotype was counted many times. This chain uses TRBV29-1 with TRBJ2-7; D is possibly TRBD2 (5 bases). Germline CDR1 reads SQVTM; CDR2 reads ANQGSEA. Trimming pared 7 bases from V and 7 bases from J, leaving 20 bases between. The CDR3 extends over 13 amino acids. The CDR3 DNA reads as TGCAGCGCTAGACTACCAGGTTCGGGGGAGCAGTACTTC. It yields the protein CSARLPGSGEQYF.

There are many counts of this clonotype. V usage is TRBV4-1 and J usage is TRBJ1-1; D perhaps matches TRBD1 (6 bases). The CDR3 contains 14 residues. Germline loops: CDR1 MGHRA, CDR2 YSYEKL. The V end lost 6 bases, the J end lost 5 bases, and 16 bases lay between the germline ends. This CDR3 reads CASRQGLPGTEAFF. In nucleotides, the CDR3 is TGCGCCAGCAGACAGGGACTCCCGGGGACTGAAGCTTTCTTT.

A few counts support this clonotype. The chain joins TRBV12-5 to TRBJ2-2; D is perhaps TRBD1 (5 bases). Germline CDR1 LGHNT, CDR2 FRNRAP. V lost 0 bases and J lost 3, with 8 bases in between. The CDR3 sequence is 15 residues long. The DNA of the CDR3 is TGTGCTAGTGGTTTGGTCGTAGGGGACACCGGGGAGCTGTTTTTT. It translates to CASGLVVGDTGELFF.

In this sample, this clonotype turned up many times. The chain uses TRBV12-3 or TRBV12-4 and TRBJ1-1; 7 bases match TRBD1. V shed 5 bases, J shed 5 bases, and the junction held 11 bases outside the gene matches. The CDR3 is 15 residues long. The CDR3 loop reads CASSLLTGRGTEAFF. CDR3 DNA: TGTGCCAGCAGTCTCCTGACAGGGAGGGGGACTGAAGCTTTCTTT.

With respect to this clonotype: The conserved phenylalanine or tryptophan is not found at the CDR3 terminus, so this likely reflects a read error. The CDR3 reads CASRTAGRSNQPQHV. The DNA for the CDR3 is TGTGCCAGCAGGACCGCGGGAAGGAGCAATCAGCCCCAGCATGTT. The chain uses TRBV28 and TRBJ1-5, with D unclear. In germline, CDR1 is MDHEN, CDR2 SYDVKM. The CDR3 contains 15 residues. V lost 6 bases to trimming and J lost 1 base, with 13 bases between them.

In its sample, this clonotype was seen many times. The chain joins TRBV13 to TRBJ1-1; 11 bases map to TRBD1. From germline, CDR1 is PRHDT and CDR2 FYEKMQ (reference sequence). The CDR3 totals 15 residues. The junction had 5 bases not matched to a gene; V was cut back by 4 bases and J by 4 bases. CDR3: CASSWTGGIITEAFF. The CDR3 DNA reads TGTGCCAGCAGCTGGACAGGGGGCATTATCACTGAAGCTTTCTTT.

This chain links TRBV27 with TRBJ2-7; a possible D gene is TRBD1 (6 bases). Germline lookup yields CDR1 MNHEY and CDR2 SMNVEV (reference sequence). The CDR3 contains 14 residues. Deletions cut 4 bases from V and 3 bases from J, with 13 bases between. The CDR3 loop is CASSSGHRVYEQYF. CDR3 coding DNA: TGTGCCAGCAGTTCGGGACACCGGGTCTACGAGCAGTACTTC.

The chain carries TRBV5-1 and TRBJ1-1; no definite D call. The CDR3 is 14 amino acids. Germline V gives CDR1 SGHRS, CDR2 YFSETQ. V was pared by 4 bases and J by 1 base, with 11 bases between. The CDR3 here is CASSGLAENTEAFF. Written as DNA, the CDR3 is TGCGCCAGCAGCGGGCTTGCGGAGAACACTGAAGCTTTCTTT.

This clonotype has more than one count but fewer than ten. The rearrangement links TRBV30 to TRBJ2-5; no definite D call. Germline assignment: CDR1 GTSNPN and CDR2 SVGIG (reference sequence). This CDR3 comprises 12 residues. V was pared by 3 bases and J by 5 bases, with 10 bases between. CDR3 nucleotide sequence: TGTGCCTGGAGATCCAGTGAGGAGACCCAGTACTTC. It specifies CAWRSSEETQYF. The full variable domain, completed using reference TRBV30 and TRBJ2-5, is SQTIHQWPATLVQPVGSPLSLECTVEGTSNPNLYWYRQAAGRGLQLLFYSVGIGQISSEVPQNLSASRPQDRQFILSSKKLLLSDSGFYLCAWRSSEETQYFGPGTRLLVL.